This TCR beta chain stems from a study of identical twins. General observations from the study: Rather than following the same donors, the conclusions depended on cross-sectional statistical analysis.

The CDR3 is made up of 12 amino acids. V was trimmed by 4 bases and J by 8 bases, leaving 14 bases between them. CDR1 is SQVTM, CDR2 ANQGSEA, per germline. As to this clonotype: Its specificity is not known.

TCRdb ran MiXCR on the 5' RACE reads and lists one entry per CDR3 protein. The sample shows around 450,000 distinct CDR3 sequences, 14% of them seen only once. These same data were also listed under a study on yellow fever vaccine responses in identical twins.

This TCR was sampled from a young woman in good health. The chain carries TRBV29-1 and TRBJ1-2; no definite D call. The specimen was CD4+ T cells sorted from blood. The chain's CDR3 is CSVASPRVGYTF. DNA of the CDR3: TGCAGCGTTGCCAGTCCGAGGGTCGGCTACACCTTC.